What follows are 10 T cell receptor beta chains derived from one specimen sequenced in a study of blood T cell repertoires in COVID-19. Clones were read by immunoSEQ multiplex PCR, and TCRdb kept only the in-frame ones, dropping some. The repertoire holds about 330,000 clones, with roughly 86% as singletons. Material: peripheral blood. The receptors come from a man aged 25 to 40 with COVID-19, enrolled during active disease.

V and J are TRBV7-2 and TRBJ2-1, with TRBD1 identical over 7 bases. The CDR3 spans 14 residues. With 9 bases clipped from V and 5 bases from J, the junction kept 10 bases outside the gene matches. The V gene's germline CDR1 is SGHTA and CDR2 FQGNSA. The CDR3 sequence: CASLQTGSDNEQFF. The CDR3 bases are TGTGCCAGTTTACAGACAGGGTCGGACAATGAGCAGTTCTTC.

The chain has TRBV19 and TRBJ2-1; unclear D gene. The CDR3 runs to 15 residues. The germline gives CDR1 LNHDA, CDR2 SQIVND (reference sequence). Trimming took off 3 bases at V and 0 bases at J, with 9 bases between the two ends. CDR3 region: CASSMVGNSYNEQFF. CDR3 nucleotide sequence: TGTGCCAGTAGTATGGTGGGCAACTCCTACAATGAGCAGTTCTTC. The full variable domain, rest sourced from reference TRBV19 and TRBJ2-1, is DGGITQSPKYLFRKEGQNVTLSCEQNLNHDAMYWYRQDPGQGLRLIYYSQIVNDFQKGDIAEGYSVSREKKESFPLTVTSAQKNPTAFYLCASSMVGNSYNEQFFGPGTRLTVL.

The V call is TRBV7-8, the J call TRBJ1-1, with TRBD1 matching 7 bases. Germline V gene lookup returns CDR1 SGHVS and CDR2 FQNEAQ. The V and J ends lost 4 bases and 0 bases, in that order; junction bases with no gene match: 14. This CDR3 is 18 amino acids long. The CDR3 loop is CASSSTPLTGALNTEAFF. CDR3 DNA: TGTGCCAGCAGCTCGACCCCGTTAACAGGGGCCCTGAACACTGAAGCTTTCTTT.

The chain couples TRBV5-6 to TRBJ2-5; the match to TRBD1 covers 7 bases. CDR1 is SGHDT, CDR2 YYEEEE, per germline. The length of the CDR3 is 13 residues. V shed 4 bases and J 3 bases; nucleotides not matched to a gene: 3. CDR3 loop: CASSRGTEETQYF. CDR3 sequence (DNA): TGTGCCAGCAGCAGAGGGACAGAAGAGACCCAGTACTTC.

This chain joins TRBV4-2 and TRBJ1-4; 9 nucleotides line up with TRBD1. The CDR3 length is 15 residues. With 3 bases clipped from V and 8 bases from J, the junction kept 7 bases outside the gene matches. Looked up from germline, CDR1 is LGHNA and CDR2 is YNFKEQ. CDR3 sequence (DNA): TGTGCCAGCAGCCATTCCGGGACAGGGAAGGAAAAACTGTTTTTT. Translated: CASSHSGTGKEKLFF.

The chain employs TRBV9 and TRBJ1-6; 7 positions match TRBD1. This CDR3 spans 15 amino acids. Losses at the gene ends were 0 bases for V and 8 bases for J; bases not matched to a gene: 5. The germline V gene has CDR1 SGDLS and CDR2 YYNGEE. Here the CDR3 reads CASSVAPRGDSPLHF. The DNA for the CDR3 is TGTGCCAGCAGCGTAGCTCCCAGGGGGGATTCACCCCTCCACTTT. Based on the CDR3 plus reference TRBV9 and TRBJ1-6, the full variable domain is DSGVTQTPKHLITATGQRVTLRCSPRSGDLSVYWYQQSLDQGLQFLIQYYNGEERAKGNILERFSAQQFPDLHSELNLSSLELGDSALYFCASSVAPRGDSPLHFGNGTRLTVT.

The chain uses TRBV5-5 and TRBJ2-1; TRBD1 is a possible D gene (5 bases). The germline V gene has CDR1 SGHKS and CDR2 YYEKEE (reference sequence). The CDR3 spans 13 residues. V shed 4 bases and J shed 13 bases, with 18 bases lying between them. The CDR3, as DNA: TGTGCCAGCAGCCCGGGTGGGGCAGTGAGTCAGTTCTTC. It is translated as CASSPGGAVSQFF.

The V gene is TRBV28, the J gene TRBJ2-5; no clear D gene. CDR1 MDHEN and CDR2 SYDVKM come from the germline V gene. The length of the CDR3 is 14 residues. Trimming shortened V by 3 bases and J by 2 bases, and 10 bases separated the two germline ends. In nucleotides, the CDR3 is TGTGCCAGCAGTTTGTACCGAGATCAAGAGACCCAGTACTTC. Protein: CASSLYRDQETQYF.

The chain couples TRBV9 to TRBJ2-2; D possibly corresponds to TRBD1 (6 bases). The CDR3 extends over 16 amino acids. Between the trimmed V and J ends, which lost 4 bases and 1 base, there was a span of 14 bases. Per the germline V gene, CDR1 is SGDLS and CDR2 is YYNGEE. Here the CDR3 DNA reads TGTGCCAGCAGCCGGATGCCGGGACAGAACACCGGGGAGCTGTTTTTT. This sequence encodes CASSRMPGQNTGELFF.

V is TRBV19 and J is TRBJ2-2; D remains unclear. The CDR3 totals 16 residues. Germline V gene sequence: CDR1 LNHDA, CDR2 SQIVND (reference sequence). Trimming stripped 7 bases from V and 1 base from J, with 16 bases between. DNA of the CDR3: TGTGCCAGTAACCGACAAAGTGAACTGAACACCGGGGAGCTGTTTTTT. It is translated as CASNRQSELNTGELFF.